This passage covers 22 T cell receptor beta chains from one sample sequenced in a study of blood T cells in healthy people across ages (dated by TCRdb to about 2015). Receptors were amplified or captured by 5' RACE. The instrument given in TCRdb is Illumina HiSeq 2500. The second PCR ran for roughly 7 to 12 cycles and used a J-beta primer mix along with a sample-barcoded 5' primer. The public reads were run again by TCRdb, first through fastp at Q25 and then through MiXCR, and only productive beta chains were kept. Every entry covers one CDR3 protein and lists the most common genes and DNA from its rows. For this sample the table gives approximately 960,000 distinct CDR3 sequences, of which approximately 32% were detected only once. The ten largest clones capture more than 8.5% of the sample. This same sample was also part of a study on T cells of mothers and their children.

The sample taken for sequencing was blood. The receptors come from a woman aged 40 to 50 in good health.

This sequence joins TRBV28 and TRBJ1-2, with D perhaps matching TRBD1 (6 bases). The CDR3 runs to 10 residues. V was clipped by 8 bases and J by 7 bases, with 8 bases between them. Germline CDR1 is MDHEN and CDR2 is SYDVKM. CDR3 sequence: CASEGVGYTF. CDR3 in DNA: TGTGCCAGCGAGGGGGTTGGCTACACCTTC.

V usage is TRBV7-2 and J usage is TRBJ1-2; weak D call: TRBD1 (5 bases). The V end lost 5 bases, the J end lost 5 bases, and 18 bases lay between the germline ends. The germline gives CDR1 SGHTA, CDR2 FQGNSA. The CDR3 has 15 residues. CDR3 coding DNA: TGTGCCAGCAGCGTCCGGGACGGAATATTTTATGGCTACACCTTC. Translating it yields CASSVRDGIFYGYTF.

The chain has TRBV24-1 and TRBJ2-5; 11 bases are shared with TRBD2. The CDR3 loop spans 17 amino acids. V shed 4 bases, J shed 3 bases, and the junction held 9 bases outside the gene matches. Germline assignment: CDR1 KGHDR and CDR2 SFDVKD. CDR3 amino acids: CATSDRSGTSGKETQYF. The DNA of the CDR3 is TGTGCCACCAGTGACCGCTCCGGGACTAGCGGTAAAGAGACCCAGTACTTC.

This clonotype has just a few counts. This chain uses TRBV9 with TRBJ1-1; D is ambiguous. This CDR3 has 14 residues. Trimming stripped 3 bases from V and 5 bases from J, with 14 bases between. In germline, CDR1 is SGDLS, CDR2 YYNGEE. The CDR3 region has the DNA TGTGCCAGCAGCGGGACTCCCAAGGCTACTGAAGCTTTCTTT. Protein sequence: CASSGTPKATEAFF.

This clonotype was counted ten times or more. CDR3 residues: CASTPRQGSYNEQFF. The CDR3 bases are TGTGCCAGTACCCCGCGACAGGGCTCCTACAATGAGCAGTTCTTC. V usage is TRBV19 and J usage is TRBJ2-1; 7 bases agree with TRBD1. The germline gives CDR1 LNHDA, CDR2 SQIVND (reference sequence). CDR3 length: 15 residues. V gave up 7 bases and J gave up 0 bases; unmatched junction bases: 6. The variable domain in full, completed from reference TRBV19 and TRBJ2-1, reads DGGITQSPKYLFRKEGQNVTLSCEQNLNHDAMYWYRQDPGQGLRLIYYSQIVNDFQKGDIAEGYSVSREKKESFPLTVTSAQKNPTAFYLCASTPRQGSYNEQFFGPGTRLTVL.

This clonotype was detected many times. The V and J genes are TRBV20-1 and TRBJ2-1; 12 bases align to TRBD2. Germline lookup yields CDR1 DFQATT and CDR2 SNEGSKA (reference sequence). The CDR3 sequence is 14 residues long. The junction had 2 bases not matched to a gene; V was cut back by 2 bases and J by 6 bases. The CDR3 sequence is CSARTSGGINEQFF. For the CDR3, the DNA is TGCAGTGCTAGAACTAGCGGGGGGATCAATGAGCAGTTCTTC.

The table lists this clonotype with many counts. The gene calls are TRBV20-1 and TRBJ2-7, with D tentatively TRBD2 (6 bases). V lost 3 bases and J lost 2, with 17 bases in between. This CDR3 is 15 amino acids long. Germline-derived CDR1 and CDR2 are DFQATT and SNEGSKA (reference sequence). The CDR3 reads CSASTLGGKPYEQYF. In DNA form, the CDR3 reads TGCAGTGCTAGCACCCTGGGGGGAAAACCCTACGAGCAGTACTTC.

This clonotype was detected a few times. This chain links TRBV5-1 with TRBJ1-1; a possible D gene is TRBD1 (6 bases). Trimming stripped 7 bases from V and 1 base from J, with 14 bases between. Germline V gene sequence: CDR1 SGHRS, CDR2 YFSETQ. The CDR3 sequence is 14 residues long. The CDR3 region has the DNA TGCGCCAGCGGCCTTTGGGACACGAACACTGAAGCTTTCTTT. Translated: CASGLWDTNTEAFF.

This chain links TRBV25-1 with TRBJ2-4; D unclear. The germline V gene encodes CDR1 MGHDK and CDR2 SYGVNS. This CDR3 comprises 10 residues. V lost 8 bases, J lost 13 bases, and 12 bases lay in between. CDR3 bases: TGTGCCAGCGAGTTACAGAAGCAGTACTTC. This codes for CASELQKQYF. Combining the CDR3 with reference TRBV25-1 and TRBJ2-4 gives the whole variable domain EADIYQTPRYLVIGTGKKITLECSQTMGHDKMYWYQQDPGMELHLIHYSYGVNSTEKGDLSSESTVSRIRTEHFPLTLESARPSHTSQYLCASELQKQYFGAGTRLSVL.

The CDR3 coding sequence is TGTGCCAGCAGCTTACCGACCGAGGGGCCCGGGGATACGCAGTATTTT. Its translation is CASSLPTEGPGDTQYF. The chain has TRBV5-6 and TRBJ2-3; D assignment may be TRBD1 or TRBD2 (5 bases each). The CDR3 runs to 16 residues. Trimming took 2 bases from V and 6 from J, leaving 19 bases between them. In germline, CDR1 is SGHDT, CDR2 YYEEEE.

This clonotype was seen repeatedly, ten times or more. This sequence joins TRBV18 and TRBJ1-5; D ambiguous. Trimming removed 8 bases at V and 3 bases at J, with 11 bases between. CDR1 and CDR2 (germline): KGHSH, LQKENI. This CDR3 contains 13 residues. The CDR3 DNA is TGTGCCAGCAGTCCAGGTCCCAATCAGCCCCAGCATTTT. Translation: CASSPGPNQPQHF.

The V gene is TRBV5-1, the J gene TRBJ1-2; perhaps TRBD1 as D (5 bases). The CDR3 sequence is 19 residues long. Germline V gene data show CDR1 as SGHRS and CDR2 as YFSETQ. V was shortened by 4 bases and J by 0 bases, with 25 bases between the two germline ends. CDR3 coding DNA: TGCGCCAGCAGCAGGGTTATTTCGATAGGGGCGGAAGCTAACTATGGCTACACCTTC. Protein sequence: CASSRVISIGAEANYGYTF. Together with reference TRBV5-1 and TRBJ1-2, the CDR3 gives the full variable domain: KAGVTQTPRYLIKTRGQQVTLSCSPISGHRSVSWYQQTPGQGLQFLFEYFSETQRNKGNFPGRFSGRQFSNSRSEMNVSTLELGDSALYLCASSRVISIGAEANYGYTFGSGTRLTVV.

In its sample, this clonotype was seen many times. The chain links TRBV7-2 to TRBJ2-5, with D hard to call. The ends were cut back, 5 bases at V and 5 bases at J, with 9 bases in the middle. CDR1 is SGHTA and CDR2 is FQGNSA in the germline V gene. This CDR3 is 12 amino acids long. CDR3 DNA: TGTGCCAGCAGCCCGACAACCGAGACCCAGTACTTC. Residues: CASSPTTETQYF.

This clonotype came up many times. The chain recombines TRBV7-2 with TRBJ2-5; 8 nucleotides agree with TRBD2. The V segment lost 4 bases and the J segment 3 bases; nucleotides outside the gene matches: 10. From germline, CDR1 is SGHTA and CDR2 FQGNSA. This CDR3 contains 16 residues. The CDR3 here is CASSSQPLADKETQYF. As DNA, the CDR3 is TGTGCCAGCAGCTCGCAACCACTAGCGGATAAAGAGACCCAGTACTTC.

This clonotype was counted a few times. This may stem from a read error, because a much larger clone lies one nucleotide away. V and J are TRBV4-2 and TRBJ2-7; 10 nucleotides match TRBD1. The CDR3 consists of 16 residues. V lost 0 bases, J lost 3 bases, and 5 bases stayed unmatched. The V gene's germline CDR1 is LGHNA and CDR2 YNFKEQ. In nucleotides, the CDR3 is TGTGCCAGCAGCCAAGAAGGGACAGGGGCGAACTACGAGCAGTACTTC. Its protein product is CASSQEGTGANYEQYF.

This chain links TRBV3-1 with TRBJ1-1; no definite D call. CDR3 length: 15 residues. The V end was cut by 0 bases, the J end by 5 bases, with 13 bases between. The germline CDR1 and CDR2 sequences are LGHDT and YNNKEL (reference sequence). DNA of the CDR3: TGTGCCAGCAGCCAAGATGGGTATGTGGGGACTGAAGCTTTCTTT. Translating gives CASSQDGYVGTEAFF.

CDR3 amino acids: CASSAYRTSGVDTQYF. Written as DNA, the CDR3 is TGTGCCAGCAGCGCCTACCGGACTAGCGGGGTGGATACGCAGTATTTT. J is TRBJ2-3 and V is TRBV9; TRBD2 aligns across 12 bases. There are 16 residues in the CDR3. The V and J ends lost 3 bases and 6 bases, in that order; junction bases with no gene match: 8. Germline values: CDR1 SGDLS, CDR2 YYNGEE.

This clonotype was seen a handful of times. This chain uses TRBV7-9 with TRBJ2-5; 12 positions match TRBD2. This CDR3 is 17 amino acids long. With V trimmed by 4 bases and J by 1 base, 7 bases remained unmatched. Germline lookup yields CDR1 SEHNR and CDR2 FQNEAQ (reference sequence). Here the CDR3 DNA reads TGTGCCAGCAGCTGGCCATCTAGCGGGGGGGCCCAAGAGACCCAGTACTTC. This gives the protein CASSWPSSGGAQETQYF.

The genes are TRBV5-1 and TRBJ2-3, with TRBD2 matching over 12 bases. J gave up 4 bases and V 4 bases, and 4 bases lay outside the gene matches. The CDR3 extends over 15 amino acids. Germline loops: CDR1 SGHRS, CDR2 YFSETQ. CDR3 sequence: CASSAGTSGPDTQYF. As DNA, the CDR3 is TGCGCCAGCAGCGCAGGGACTAGCGGGCCAGATACGCAGTATTTT.

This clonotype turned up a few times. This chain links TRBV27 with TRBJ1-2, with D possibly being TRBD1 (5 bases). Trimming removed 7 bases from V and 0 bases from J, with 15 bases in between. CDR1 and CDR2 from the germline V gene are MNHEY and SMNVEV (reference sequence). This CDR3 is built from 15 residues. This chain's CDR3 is CASKKDRSSNYGYTF. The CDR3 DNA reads TGTGCCAGCAAAAAAGACAGATCCTCTAACTATGGCTACACCTTC.

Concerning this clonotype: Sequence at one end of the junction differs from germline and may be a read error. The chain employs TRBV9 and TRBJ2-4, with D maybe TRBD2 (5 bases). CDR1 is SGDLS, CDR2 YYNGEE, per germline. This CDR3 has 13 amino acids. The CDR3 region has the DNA TGTGCCGGCAGCGCCCCTCGGGATGGTGAGCAGTACTTC. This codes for CAGSAPRDGEQYF. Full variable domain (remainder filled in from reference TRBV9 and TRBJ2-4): DSGVTQTPKHLITATGQRVTLRCSPRSGDLSVYWYQQSLDQGLQFLIQYYNGEERAKGNILERFSAQQFPDLHSELNLSSLELGDSALYFCAGSAPRDGEQYFGAGTRLSVL.

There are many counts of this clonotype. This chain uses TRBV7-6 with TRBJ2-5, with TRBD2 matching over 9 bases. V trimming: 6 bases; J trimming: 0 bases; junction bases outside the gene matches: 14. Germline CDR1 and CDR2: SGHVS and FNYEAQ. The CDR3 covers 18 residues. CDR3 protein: CASRPLAGFDEYQETQYF. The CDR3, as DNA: TGTGCCAGCAGACCCCTAGCGGGGTTCGATGAATACCAAGAGACCCAGTACTTC.